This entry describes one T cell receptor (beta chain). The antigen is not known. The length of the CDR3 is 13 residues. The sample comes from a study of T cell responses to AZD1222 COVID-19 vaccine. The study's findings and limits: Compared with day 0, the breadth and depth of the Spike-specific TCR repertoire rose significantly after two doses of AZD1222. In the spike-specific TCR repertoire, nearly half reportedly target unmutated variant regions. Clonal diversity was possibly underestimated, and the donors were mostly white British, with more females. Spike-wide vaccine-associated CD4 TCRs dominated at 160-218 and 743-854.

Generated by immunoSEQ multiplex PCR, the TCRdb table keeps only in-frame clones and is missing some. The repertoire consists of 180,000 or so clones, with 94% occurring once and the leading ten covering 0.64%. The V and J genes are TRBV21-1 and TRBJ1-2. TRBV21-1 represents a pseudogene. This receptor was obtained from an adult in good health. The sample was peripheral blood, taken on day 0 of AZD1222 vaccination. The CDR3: CASSKAGPYGYTF. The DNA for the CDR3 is TGTGCCAGCAGCAAAGCGGGACCCTATGGCTACACCTTC.